Below are 5 T cell receptor beta chains sequenced from a single sample in a study of CD8 T cells in ankylosing spondylitis. TCRdb itself ran the 5' RACE reads through MiXCR, one entry per CDR3 protein. Of 130,000 or so distinct CDR3 sequences detected, over 6.5% appear once; the ten largest clones hold 12%. The sequencing input was blood, either unsorted or a sorted T cell fraction (not recorded which). The receptors originated from a male donor with ankylosing spondylitis or in good health (not recorded which).

The genes are TRBV30 and TRBJ2-1; D remains unclear. This CDR3 has 13 residues. The V end was cut by 2 bases, the J end by 0 bases, with 5 bases between. In germline, CDR1 is GTSNPN, CDR2 SVGIG (reference sequence). The DNA for the CDR3 is TGTGCCTGGAGTTTTGGCTCCTACAATGAGCAGTTCTTC. Encoded protein: CAWSFGSYNEQFF.

This clonotype was seen at least ten times. The V gene is TRBV5-1, the J gene TRBJ1-1, with TRBD1 as a possible D gene (6 bases). The length of the CDR3 is 15 residues. Germline-derived CDR1 and CDR2 are SGHRS and YFSETQ. The ends were cut back, 4 bases at V and 0 bases at J, with 13 bases in the middle. For the CDR3, the DNA is TGCGCCAGCAGCCCAGGACAGAAAATGAACACTGAAGCTTTCTTT. This sequence encodes CASSPGQKMNTEAFF.

This rearrangement joins TRBV5-1 to TRBJ1-6, with 8 bases that match TRBD1. This CDR3 is built from 15 residues. V trimming: 4 bases; J trimming: 9 bases; junction bases outside the gene matches: 9. The germline CDR1 and CDR2 sequences are SGHRS and YFSETQ. CDR3 DNA sequence: TGCGCCAGCAGCCGAGGACAGGGTGGTAGTTCACCCCTCCACTTT. Translated, it gives CASSRGQGGSSPLHF.

This clonotype was counted at least ten times. The genes are TRBV29-1 and TRBJ2-1, with D perhaps assigned TRBD1 or TRBD2 (5 bases each). Trimming removed 6 bases at V and 4 bases at J, with 7 bases between. The germline V gene has CDR1 SQVTM and CDR2 ANQGSEA. This CDR3 is built from 11 residues. CDR3 residues: CSVGEYNEQFF. The CDR3 DNA reads as TGCAGCGTGGGGGAGTACAATGAGCAGTTCTTC.

This clonotype was detected ten times or more. The rearrangement joins TRBV12-3 or TRBV12-4 to TRBJ2-3, with a possible D match to TRBD1 (5 bases). The CDR3 is 13 residues long. V was cut by 3 bases and J by 4 bases, with 8 bases left in between. The CDR3 DNA sequence: TGTGCCAGCAGTTTGCAGGGTGCAGATACGCAGTATTTT. As protein: CASSLQGADTQYF.